The source of this T cell receptor beta chain is a study of Graves' ophthalmopathy and Graves' hyperthyroidism. TCR beta CDR3 amplification used RNA transcripts. The workflow started with a first-round RT-PCR run with HTBI primers and then moved on to a second-round multiplex PCR. TCRdb re-called the multiplex PCR reads with MiXCR, one entry per CDR3 protein. The sample contains hundreds of thousands of distinct CDR3 sequences, around a fifth of which appear only once. V was pared by 0 bases and J by 2 bases, with 6 bases between. Germline CDR1 is SGHRS and CDR2 is YFSETQ. The CDR3 sequence is 13 residues long.

Sequencing was carried out using peripheral blood. The receptor was isolated from a woman between 45 and 65 years old with Graves' ophthalmopathy. The rearrangement uses TRBV5-1 and TRBJ2-7; no definite D call. CDR3 sequence (DNA): TGCGCCAGCAGCTTGGTGCCGGCCTACGAGCAGTACTTC. Its protein product is CASSLVPAYEQYF.